This TCR beta chain was recorded in a study of control samples from healthy donors and cancer patients (dated by TCRdb to the early 2020s). With regard to this clone: The antigen it binds to is not known. No much larger clone exists at a distance of one base, and base qualities are not known.

V drops 1 base and J drops 6 bases, leaving 15 bases in between. From a lookup of the germline V gene, CDR1 and CDR2 are SGHVS and FQNEAQ. From cysteine to phenylalanine, the CDR3 is 15 amino acids long. Only the CDR3 part of the read is kept: 45 bases, read in frame from the first base. Libraries were built with the immunoSEQ multiplex PCR assay. TCRdb provides this immuneACCESS table in a form limited to in-frame rearrangements. Some clones are lacking; in checked studies, under half of them reflect an unresolved V gene, and why the rest are absent is not known. Recorded for this sample are roughly 70,000 clones; over 90% of them occurred a single time. Of the sample, around 2.8% falls within the top ten clones.

Recombination joined TRBV7-8 with TRBJ1-2; TRBD1 is possibly the D segment (5 matching bases). The origin of this receptor is a woman aged 25 to 45 in good health. The sequenced material came from blood. The nucleotide sequence is given as TGTGCCAGCAGCTTAGTTGGGGGGGATAGCCATGGCTACACCTTC. This translates into CASSLVGGDSHGYTF.